The next 26 T cell receptor beta chains were all read from a single sample in a study of T cells in Graves' hyperthyroidism and ophthalmopathy. Using RNA transcripts as the source, TCR beta CDR3 regions were amplified. When the TCR CDR3 underwent first-round RT-PCR, the HTBI primer set was used. TCRdb fed the multiplex PCR reads into MiXCR, producing one record per CDR3 protein. The sample lists hundreds of thousands of distinct CDR3 sequences, about 15% seen once, with 3.5% to 4.5% in the top ten. The source material was blood. All receptors come from a woman aged 40 to 55 with Graves' ophthalmopathy.

This clonotype was counted once. The CDR3 loop is CASSLGAGGYNTKETQYF. The CDR3 nucleotides are TGTGCCAGCAGCTTAGGGGCGGGGGGCTATAATACGAAAGAGACCCAGTACTTC. The chain couples TRBV11-2 to TRBJ2-5, with 8 bases identical to TRBD2. Germline CDR1 and CDR2: SGHAT and FQNNGV. This CDR3 is 18 amino acids long. Germline trimming cut 1 base from V and 3 bases from J; bases unmatched to any gene: 13.

This clonotype was seen at least ten times. The CDR3 sequence: CASSYSGRLYTEAFF. In DNA form, the CDR3 reads TGTGCCAGCAGTTACTCGGGCAGACTCTACACTGAAGCTTTCTTT. The chain is built from TRBV6-2 or TRBV6-3 and TRBJ1-1; no definite D call. With 0 bases removed from V and 3 bases from J, the gap between germline ends came to 11 bases. CDR3 length: 15 amino acids. Germline assignment: CDR1 MNHEY and CDR2 SVGEGT.

This clonotype was observed at least ten times. This chain joins TRBV6-1 and TRBJ2-7, with 7 positions matching TRBD1. The V segment lost 6 bases and the J segment 3 bases; nucleotides outside the gene matches: 8. In germline, CDR1 is MNHNS, CDR2 SASEGT. This CDR3 contains 14 residues. The CDR3 sequence: CASSATRQGYEQYF. CDR3 bases: TGTGCCAGCAGCGCAACCAGACAGGGCTACGAGCAGTACTTC.

This clonotype was recorded at least ten times. The rearrangement links TRBV19 to TRBJ1-6; D is unclear. V dropped 5 bases and J dropped 10 bases, with 9 bases sitting between them. The germline V gene has CDR1 LNHDA and CDR2 SQIVND (reference sequence). The CDR3 contains 12 residues. Here the CDR3 DNA reads TGTGCCAGTAGTGCGATTCGGTCACCCCTCCACTTT. This encodes CASSAIRSPLHF. The full variable domain, its missing parts supplied by reference TRBV19 and TRBJ1-6, is DGGITQSPKYLFRKEGQNVTLSCEQNLNHDAMYWYRQDPGQGLRLIYYSQIVNDFQKGDIAEGYSVSREKKESFPLTVTSAQKNPTAFYLCASSAIRSPLHFGNGTRLTVT.

This clonotype was counted at least ten times. The CDR3 spells CASSPDRVPYEQYF. The CDR3 DNA reads as TGTGCCAGCAGCCCGGACAGGGTCCCCTACGAGCAGTACTTC. V gene TRBV7-9 combines with J gene TRBJ2-7, with 8 bases fitting TRBD1. Germline lookup yields CDR1 SEHNR and CDR2 FQNEAQ (reference sequence). V lost 5 bases and J lost 2; bases outside the gene matches: 5. The CDR3 has 14 amino acids.

The chain is built from TRBV13 and TRBJ1-3, with D tentatively TRBD1 (6 bases). Looked up from germline, CDR1 is PRHDT and CDR2 is FYEKMQ (reference sequence). The germline V and J ends were trimmed by 6 bases and 4 bases, with 16 bases remaining between them. This CDR3 is 15 amino acids long. CDR3 sequence reads: CASSLWGAGGNTIYF. The CDR3 DNA reads TGTGCCAGCAGTTTGTGGGGGGCCGGCGGAAACACCATATATTTT.

This clonotype was seen repeatedly, ten times or more. The genes are TRBV12-3 or TRBV12-4 and TRBJ1-1; D may be TRBD1 (6 bases). CDR3 size: 14 residues. V was shortened by 7 bases and J by 1 base, with 13 bases between the two germline ends. CDR3 amino acids: CASTSQGSNTEAFF. The CDR3 nucleotides read TGTGCCAGCACCTCACAGGGATCGAACACTGAAGCTTTCTTT.

The chain links TRBV27 to TRBJ1-1; 10 bases agree with TRBD1. The germline V gene encodes CDR1 MNHEY and CDR2 SMNVEV (reference sequence). With 5 bases clipped from V and 1 base from J, the junction kept 10 bases outside the gene matches. There are 17 residues in the CDR3. The CDR3 sequence is CASSRMTGGGWNTEAFF. CDR3 nucleotides: TGTGCCAGCAGTAGGATGACAGGGGGCGGATGGAACACTGAAGCTTTCTTT.

In its sample, this clonotype was seen many times. The chain carries TRBV14 and TRBJ1-1, with D perhaps TRBD1 (6 bases). Trimming took off 3 bases at V and 3 bases at J, with 14 bases between the two ends. CDR3 length equals 15 residues. CDR1 is SGHDN and CDR2 is FVKESK in the germline V gene. The CDR3 DNA sequence: TGTGCCAGCAGCCACAGGGGCGGCTTAGACACTGAAGCTTTCTTT. Its protein is CASSHRGGLDTEAFF.

V gene TRBV29-1 combines with J gene TRBJ2-5, with TRBD1 matching 10 bases. V lost 7 bases to trimming and J lost 4 bases; unmatched junction nucleotides: 9. Germline lookup yields CDR1 SQVTM and CDR2 ANQGSEA. This CDR3 is 14 amino acids long. The CDR3 loop reads CSGGPRQGAETQYF. For the CDR3, the DNA is TGCAGCGGGGGACCGCGACAGGGGGCAGAGACCCAGTACTTC.

This clonotype was detected ten times or more. The chain combines TRBV20-1 with TRBJ2-5; D is unclear. This CDR3 region has 17 residues. The V end lost 1 base, the J end lost 2 bases, and 20 bases lay between the germline ends. Germline V CDR1 and CDR2: DFQATT, SNEGSKA (reference sequence). CDR3 residues: CSARVPAPRAPQETQYF. DNA for the CDR3: TGCAGTGCTAGAGTCCCGGCCCCCCGGGCCCCGCAAGAGACCCAGTACTTC.

This clonotype was found many times. The rearrangement joins TRBV19 to TRBJ1-1; TRBD1 aligns across 9 bases. The trim removed 7 bases at V and 4 bases at J, leaving 7 bases unmatched. This CDR3 is built from 14 residues. The germline CDR1 and CDR2 sequences are LNHDA and SQIVND (reference sequence). In DNA, the CDR3 is TGTGCCAGTACAGAGGGACAGGGTTCCACTGAAGCTTTCTTT. Translation: CASTEGQGSTEAFF.

The CDR3 spells CASSQVSRRHEAFF. For the CDR3, the DNA is TGCGCCAGCAGCCAAGTCAGTAGGAGACATGAAGCTTTCTTT. V gene TRBV4-1 combines with J gene TRBJ1-1, with no clear D. From germline, CDR1 is MGHRA and CDR2 YSYEKL. The CDR3 has 14 residues. The V gene lost 1 base and the J gene lost 7 bases, with 13 bases spanning the gap.

Many counts were recorded for this clonotype. The gene calls are TRBV28 and TRBJ2-6; possibly TRBD1 for D (6 bases). The CDR3 spans 15 residues. The germline V gene has CDR1 MDHEN and CDR2 SYDVKM. V was cut by 9 bases and J by 4 bases, with 16 bases left in between. Here the CDR3 reads CASTTGTVGANVLTF. For the CDR3, the DNA is TGTGCCAGTACTACAGGGACGGTCGGGGCCAACGTCCTGACTTTC. Supplemented by reference TRBV28 and TRBJ2-6, the full variable domain reads DVKVTQSSRYLVKRTGEKVFLECVQDMDHENMFWYRQDPGLGLRLIYFSYDVKMKEKGDIPEGYSVSREKKERFSLILESASTNQTSMYLCASTTGTVGANVLTFGAGSRLTVL.

V usage is TRBV20-1 and J usage is TRBJ1-1; the D gene is possibly TRBD1 (5 bases). Germline CDR1 DFQATT, CDR2 SNEGSKA (reference sequence). Trimming took off 3 bases at V and 3 bases at J, with 8 bases between the two ends. This CDR3 has 12 amino acids. CDR3 loop: CSASVGDTEAFF. The CDR3 DNA is TGCAGTGCTAGTGTAGGGGACACTGAAGCTTTCTTT.

This clonotype was detected many times. The chain is built from TRBV20-1 and TRBJ1-5; no definite D call. CDR1 is DFQATT, CDR2 SNEGSKA, per germline (reference sequence). The CDR3 covers 15 residues. V was shortened by 6 bases and J by 2 bases, with 17 bases between the two germline ends. For the CDR3, the DNA is TGCAGTGCCTTTTCCCGAGACACGCGCAATCAGCCCCAGCATTTT. This encodes CSAFSRDTRNQPQHF.

This clonotype was counted ten times or more. The chain recombines TRBV28 with TRBJ2-5; weak D call: TRBD1 (5 bases). The CDR3 extends over 15 amino acids. Per germline, CDR1 MDHEN and CDR2 SYDVKM. V was clipped by 2 bases and J by 2 bases, with 12 bases between them. CDR3 region: CASSLRQTYQETQYF. DNA for the CDR3: TGTGCCAGCAGTTTAAGACAGACTTATCAAGAGACCCAGTACTTC.

This clonotype was observed many times. The rearrangement uses TRBV6-5 and TRBJ2-7, with a tentative D call TRBD1 (6 bases). Germline V lookup: CDR1 MNHEY, CDR2 SVGAGI. The CDR3 is 15 amino acids. Trimming shortened V by 4 bases and J by 3 bases, and 16 bases separated the two germline ends. CDR3 nucleotides: TGTGCCAGCAGTTTCACTCTTCAGGGGAACTACGAGCAGTACTTC. Amino acid sequence: CASSFTLQGNYEQYF.

This clonotype was counted many times. The chain combines TRBV19 with TRBJ1-2; tentative D call: TRBD1 (6 bases). Deletions cut 6 bases from V and 4 bases from J, with 15 bases between. Looked up from germline, CDR1 is LNHDA and CDR2 is SQIVND (reference sequence). The CDR3 consists of 14 residues. For the CDR3, the DNA is TGTGCCAGTAGCCTGAGTACAGGGCTCTATGGCTACACCTTC. The encoded protein is CASSLSTGLYGYTF.

CDR3 residues: CASSPALGLAGGETQYF. DNA of the CDR3: TGTGCCAGCAGCCCTGCCTTAGGCCTAGCGGGAGGGGAGACCCAGTACTTC. The chain links TRBV6-1 to TRBJ2-5; 12 nucleotides agree with TRBD2. The germline CDR1 and CDR2 sequences are MNHNS and SASEGT. The CDR3 totals 17 residues. V trimming: 6 bases; J trimming: 5 bases; junction bases outside the gene matches: 13.

This clonotype appeared many times. V usage is TRBV28 and J usage is TRBJ1-1, with D hard to call. This CDR3 is built from 13 residues. Trimming took 5 bases from V and 3 from J, leaving 10 bases between them. Per germline, CDR1 MDHEN and CDR2 SYDVKM. The CDR3 loop is CASSPSRYTEAFF. The CDR3 DNA is TGTGCCAGCAGTCCATCTAGGTACACTGAAGCTTTCTTT.

This clonotype was detected ten times or more. V gene TRBV29-1 combines with J gene TRBJ2-2; D gene uncertain. Germline-derived CDR1 and CDR2 are SQVTM and ANQGSEA. There are 14 residues in the CDR3. V dropped 4 bases and J dropped 2 bases, with 11 bases sitting between them. CDR3 sequence reads: CSVVGQVNTGELFF. CDR3 DNA sequence: TGCAGCGTTGTCGGCCAGGTCAACACCGGGGAGCTGTTTTTT.

This chain links TRBV4-1 with TRBJ2-5, with D possibly TRBD1 on 5 matching bases. The V and J ends lost 0 bases and 3 bases respectively, with 8 bases between them. Germline-derived CDR1 and CDR2 are MGHRA and YSYEKL. CDR3 length: 14 residues. The CDR3 loop reads CASSQDDRKETQYF. The CDR3 DNA follows: TGCGCCAGCAGCCAAGATGACAGAAAAGAGACCCAGTACTTC.

Many counts were recorded for this clonotype. The V and J genes are TRBV19 and TRBJ1-3; possibly TRBD1 for D (6 bases). The CDR3 is made up of 14 amino acids. Trimming shortened V by 7 bases and J by 4 bases, and 14 bases separated the two germline ends. Germline V gives CDR1 LNHDA, CDR2 SQIVND (reference sequence). CDR3 sequence: CASTTDSFGNTIYF. CDR3 in DNA: TGTGCCAGTACCACGGACAGCTTCGGAAACACCATATATTTT.

The chain employs TRBV20-1 and TRBJ1-5; D call uncertain. The CDR3 totals 16 residues. CDR1 and CDR2 (germline): DFQATT, SNEGSKA (reference sequence). V was pared by 3 bases and J by 2 bases, with 17 bases between. CDR3 amino acids: CSASTVGGDGNQPQHF. The DNA of the CDR3 is TGCAGTGCTAGTACAGTGGGTGGGGATGGCAATCAGCCCCAGCATTTT.

This clonotype has just a few counts. The chain is built from TRBV3-1 and TRBJ2-7; 7 bases match TRBD1. This CDR3 has 16 residues. CDR1 LGHDT and CDR2 YNNKEL come from the germline V gene (reference sequence). V shed 1 base and J 4 bases; nucleotides not matched to a gene: 10. The CDR3 region has the DNA TGTGCCAGCAGCCAAGGGGCCGGGACAGCCTATTACGAGCAGTACTTC. Amino acids: CASSQGAGTAYYEQYF.